These 28 T cell receptor beta chains share one sample of origin, sequenced in a study of metastatic and nonmetastatic thyroid tumors. With MiXCR, TCRdb reprocessed the PCR reads. The table includes about 93,000 clones, roughly 13% detected once. Nobody among the patients had been given any treatment before thyroid surgery. Sequencing was performed on blood. These receptors all come from a female donor with papillary thyroid cancer or a benign thyroid nodule (not recorded which). Some clones in this sample may be carry-over from other donors' samples.

This clone was detected many times. The V and J genes are TRBV6-2 or TRBV6-3 and TRBJ1-2, with 9 bases fitting TRBD1. The CDR3 length is 15 residues. Germline V gives CDR1 MNHEY, CDR2 SVGEGT. Germline trimming cut 6 bases from V and 4 bases from J; bases unmatched to any gene: 9. CDR3 DNA sequence: TGTGCCAGCAGCAAACCGCGACAGGGGGGCTATGGCTACACCTTC. Its protein is CASSKPRQGGYGYTF.

This clone was seen many times. V gene TRBV3-1 combines with J gene TRBJ1-6, with 12 nucleotides matching TRBD1. This CDR3 is 15 amino acids long. Germline V gene sequence: CDR1 LGHDT, CDR2 YNNKEL (reference sequence). V dropped 3 bases and J dropped 12; count of bases not matched to a gene: 6. Here the CDR3 DNA reads TGTGCCAGCAGCCAGCCGGGACAGGGGGCAAGACCCCTCCACTTT. It specifies CASSQPGQGARPLHF. The full variable domain, in which reference TRBV3-1 and TRBJ1-6 provide the parts outside the CDR3, is DTAVSQTPKYLVTQMGNDKSIKCEQNLGHDTMYWYKQDSKKFLKIMFSYNNKELIINETVPNRFSPKSPDKAHLNLHINSLELGDSAVYFCASSQPGQGARPLHFGNGTRLTVT.

This clone was counted ten times or more. A read error is possible here, since a much larger clone lies one base away. This chain links TRBV6-5 with TRBJ1-1; 7 bases align to TRBD1. The CDR3 has 15 residues. Germline CDR1 is MNHEY and CDR2 is SVGAGI. The CDR3 here is CASSSIRGSDTEAFF. As DNA, the CDR3 is TGTGCCAGCAGTTCCATCAGGGGGTCCGACACTGAAGCTTTTTTT.

As concerns this clone: Being one base from a much bigger clone, this may be a read error. The chain uses TRBV12-3 or TRBV12-4 and TRBJ1-3; perhaps TRBD1 as D (5 bases). Trimming left V 7 bases short and J 4 bases short, with 11 bases between. The CDR3 sequence is 13 residues long. The CDR3 here is CASIPGKGNTIYF. The CDR3 coding sequence is TGTGCCAGCATCCCAGGGAAGGGAAACACCATATATTTT.

This clone was detected many times. The chain has TRBV27 and TRBJ2-5; 10 nucleotides align to TRBD2. Germline CDR1 and CDR2: MNHEY and SMNVEV (reference sequence). The length of the CDR3 is 15 residues. J gave up 4 bases and V 2 bases, and 4 bases lay outside the gene matches. The CDR3 DNA reads as TGTGCCAGCAGTTTAAGCGGGAGGGCCAGAGAGACCCAGTACTTC. Encoded protein: CASSLSGRARETQYF.

This clone was detected ten times or more. The genes are TRBV5-1 and TRBJ2-7, with 8 positions matching TRBD1. This CDR3 region has 13 residues. V shed 5 bases and J 3 bases; nucleotides not matched to a gene: 4. Germline assignment: CDR1 SGHRS and CDR2 YFSETQ. This chain's CDR3 is CASSSGGNYEQYF. CDR3 coding DNA: TGCGCCAGCAGTTCAGGGGGCAACTACGAGCAGTACTTC.

Ten or more counts support this clone. J is TRBJ2-6 and V is TRBV20-1; TRBD2 matches 11 bases. The V gene end was trimmed by 3 bases and the J gene end by 1 base; junction bases not matched to a gene: 5. Germline lookup yields CDR1 DFQATT and CDR2 SNEGSKA (reference sequence). This CDR3 region has 17 residues. The CDR3 reads CSARRLAGLSGANVLTF. CDR3 nucleotide sequence: TGCAGTGCTAGGAGACTAGCGGGATTATCTGGGGCCAACGTCCTGACTTTC.

This clone came up many times. The CDR3 coding sequence is TGTGCCACCACAAGGGGGTCCTCCTACGAGCAGTACTTC. Its protein is CATTRGSSYEQYF. This sequence joins TRBV28 and TRBJ2-7, with D possibly being TRBD1 (6 bases). From germline, CDR1 is MDHEN and CDR2 SYDVKM. Trimming stripped 10 bases from V and 0 bases from J, with 13 bases between. The CDR3 loop spans 13 amino acids.

At least ten counts were recorded for this clone. The chain employs TRBV4-2 and TRBJ2-3; 8 nucleotides agree with TRBD1. CDR3 size: 17 residues. The J segment lost 0 bases and the V segment lost 2 bases, leaving 7 bases of the junction unmatched. In germline, CDR1 is LGHNA, CDR2 YNFKEQ. CDR3 bases: TGTGCCAGCAGCCAACTGCCAGACAGGGGAAGCACAGATACGCAGTATTTT. Amino acid sequence: CASSQLPDRGSTDTQYF.

In its sample, this clone was seen many times. Within the sample, other DNA sequences also encode this same CDR3. The V call is TRBV5-1, the J call TRBJ1-4; a weak D match, TRBD1 (5 bases). With 5 bases removed from V and 1 base from J, the gap between germline ends came to 6 bases. From germline, CDR1 is SGHRS and CDR2 YFSETQ. This CDR3 comprises 13 residues. CDR3 protein: CASRGVTNEKLFF. DNA for the CDR3: TGCGCCAGCAGGGGGGTAACTAATGAAAAACTGTTTTTT.

The genes are TRBV20-1 and TRBJ1-6; possible D gene TRBD1, 6 bases. Germline CDR1 reads DFQATT; CDR2 reads SNEGSKA (reference sequence). V shed 8 bases and J shed 10 bases, with 24 bases lying between them. The CDR3 has 15 amino acids. CDR3 region: CSTSISAGESSPLHF. In nucleotides, the CDR3 is TGCAGTACGTCGATTTCAGCAGGGGAGAGCTCACCCCTCCACTTT.

This clone was observed many times. Other DNA sequences in the sample encode the same CDR3. This chain joins TRBV28 and TRBJ1-6; D gene unclear. V lost 8 bases and J 9 bases, leaving 8 bases between the germline ends. The V gene's germline CDR1 is MDHEN and CDR2 SYDVKM. The CDR3 has 11 amino acids. In DNA form, the CDR3 reads TGTGCCAGCTCAGAGAGTTCACCCCTCCACTTT. It translates to CASSESSPLHF.

The rearrangement links TRBV6-2 or TRBV6-3 to TRBJ1-5, with D maybe TRBD1 (6 bases). Trimming pared 2 bases from V and 6 bases from J, leaving 14 bases between. The germline CDR1 and CDR2 sequences are MNHEY and SVGEGT. The CDR3 length is 15 residues. CDR3 in amino acids: CASSYNHRAGQPQHF. CDR3 DNA sequence: TGTGCCAGCAGTTACAACCACAGGGCAGGTCAGCCCCAGCATTTT.

This clone was seen ten or more times. The V call is TRBV2, the J call TRBJ2-5; D is ambiguous. Per germline, CDR1 SNHLY and CDR2 FYNNEI. The CDR3 extends over 15 amino acids. Trimming removed 0 bases at V and 2 bases at J, with 10 bases between. The CDR3, as DNA: TGTGCCAGCAGTGAAGCGCGAAGTTTTCAAGAGACCCAGTACTTC. Its protein product is CASSEARSFQETQYF. The complete variable domain, with remaining parts taken from reference TRBV2 and TRBJ2-5, reads EPEVTQTPSHQVTQMGQEVILRCVPISNHLYFYWYRQILGQKVEFLVSFYNNEISEKSEIFDDQFSVERPDGSNFTLKIRSTKLEDSAMYFCASSEARSFQETQYFGPGTRLLVL.

In its sample, this clone was seen many times. This chain connects TRBV2 to TRBJ1-5, with 7 bases lining up with TRBD1. This CDR3 contains 16 residues. Germline loops: CDR1 SNHLY, CDR2 FYNNEI. The V gene end was trimmed by 6 bases and the J gene end by 2 bases; junction bases not matched to a gene: 10. The CDR3 spells CASSAGRQGGNQPQHF. The CDR3 DNA reads as TGTGCCAGCAGCGCAGGTAGACAGGGCGGCAATCAGCCCCAGCATTTT.

This clone was observed many times. J is TRBJ2-1 and V is TRBV9; 9 bases agree with TRBD2. With V trimmed by 4 bases and J by 0 bases, 8 bases remained unmatched. Germline V lookup: CDR1 SGDLS, CDR2 YYNGEE. CDR3 size: 17 residues. This chain's CDR3 is CASSSTSGSRSYNEQFF. CDR3 bases: TGTGCCAGCAGCTCCACTAGCGGGTCTCGCTCCTACAATGAGCAGTTCTTC.

The table lists this clone with many counts. The chain carries TRBV27 and TRBJ2-1; TRBD2 agrees at 14 bases. The length of the CDR3 is 19 residues. The V gene end was trimmed by 0 bases and the J gene end by 5 bases; junction bases not matched to a gene: 9. The germline V gene encodes CDR1 MNHEY and CDR2 SMNVEV (reference sequence). CDR3 DNA: TGTGCCAGCAGTTTATCGGGGACTAGCGGGAGTGGTTCGCACAATGAGCAGTTCTTC. This encodes CASSLSGTSGSGSHNEQFF.

Many counts were recorded for this clone. The rearrangement uses TRBV20-1 and TRBJ2-1; TRBD1 aligns across 9 bases. Germline-derived CDR1 and CDR2 are DFQATT and SNEGSKA (reference sequence). After removal of 5 bases from V and 5 bases from J, the junction contained 13 bases not matched to a gene. This CDR3 comprises 16 residues. The CDR3: CSAHRDRVEINNEQFF. The CDR3 region has the DNA TGCAGTGCTCACCGGGACAGGGTGGAGATAAACAATGAGCAGTTCTTC.

The rearrangement joins TRBV20-1 to TRBJ1-1, with D perhaps matching TRBD1 (5 bases). CDR1 and CDR2 (germline): DFQATT, SNEGSKA (reference sequence). This CDR3 has 14 amino acids. Trimming took 7 bases from V and 2 from J, leaving 17 bases between them. The CDR3 DNA sequence: TGCAGTGGGGTAATAGACAGTTTTAACACTGAAGCTTTCTTT. It encodes CSGVIDSFNTEAFF.

This clone was seen many times. This chain uses TRBV4-1 with TRBJ1-4, with D possibly matching TRBD1 (6 bases). The germline V gene encodes CDR1 MGHRA and CDR2 YSYEKL. The CDR3 covers 16 residues. Trimming took 0 bases from V and 7 from J, leaving 15 bases between them. CDR3 DNA: TGCGCCAGCAGCCAAGATGGCGGGGGCGGGGGTGAAAAACTGTTTTTT. The encoded protein is CASSQDGGGGGEKLFF.

The chain has TRBV19 and TRBJ2-5, with D hard to call. Germline V gene data show CDR1 as LNHDA and CDR2 as SQIVND (reference sequence). The CDR3 consists of 13 residues. The V end lost 4 bases, the J end lost 5 bases, and 11 bases lay between the germline ends. The CDR3 DNA reads as TGTGCCAGTAGTAGGGGTATTCGCGAGACCCAGTACTTC. Its translation is CASSRGIRETQYF.

CDR3 sequence reads: CASSPGTSGNTEAFF. The CDR3 coding sequence is TGTGCCAGCAGTCCGGGGACTTCGGGAAACACTGAAGCTTTCTTT. The V gene is TRBV28, the J gene TRBJ1-1; TRBD1 is a possible D gene (5 bases). Trimming stripped 5 bases from V and 2 bases from J, with 15 bases between. CDR1 is MDHEN and CDR2 is SYDVKM in the germline V gene. The CDR3 loop spans 15 amino acids.

This clone was seen ten or more times. This chain joins TRBV18 and TRBJ2-7; no reliable D call. Germline lookup yields CDR1 KGHSH and CDR2 LQKENI. V lost 3 bases and J lost 5, with 8 bases in between. The CDR3 has 12 amino acids. CDR3 protein: CASSPFGNEQYF. The CDR3 DNA follows: TGTGCCAGCTCACCCTTTGGCAACGAGCAGTACTTC.

This clone has a count of ten or more. The V and J genes are TRBV28 and TRBJ1-5; 7 positions agree with TRBD1. CDR1 is MDHEN, CDR2 SYDVKM, per germline. Unmatched junction bases numbered 6, after V lost 3 bases and J lost 7 bases. CDR3 size: 14 residues. The CDR3 spells CASSLPETGQPQHF. In nucleotides, the CDR3 is TGTGCCAGCAGTTTGCCCGAGACAGGGCAGCCCCAGCATTTT.

This clone was counted at least ten times. The chain has TRBV20-1 and TRBJ2-5; 9 nucleotides line up with TRBD2. The germline V gene has CDR1 DFQATT and CDR2 SNEGSKA (reference sequence). CDR3 length equals 14 residues. J lost 1 base, V lost 7 bases, and 7 bases had no gene match. CDR3 sequence: CSVLSGRPQETQYF. The CDR3 bases are TGCAGTGTTTTGAGCGGGAGGCCCCAAGAGACCCAGTACTTC.

This clone was seen many times. The chain combines TRBV6-1 with TRBJ2-5, with no clear D. Germline CDR1 and CDR2: MNHNS and SASEGT. This CDR3 comprises 12 residues. The V end was cut by 6 bases, the J end by 5 bases, with 10 bases between. The CDR3 DNA reads TGTGCCAGCAGCCAAGGGTGGGAGACCCAGTACTTC. This sequence encodes CASSQGWETQYF.

There are many counts of this clone. The V and J genes are TRBV20-1 and TRBJ2-7; D not certain. CDR3 size: 13 residues. V was shortened by 0 bases and J by 4 bases, with 10 bases between the two germline ends. Germline CDR1 is DFQATT and CDR2 is SNEGSKA (reference sequence). CDR3 DNA: TGCAGTGCTAGAGATAGTAGTTTGTACGAGCAGTACTTC. Translating it yields CSARDSSLYEQYF.

This clone has a count of ten or more. The V gene is TRBV5-1, the J gene TRBJ2-1; 10 bases agree with TRBD2. The CDR3 runs to 14 residues. Trimming took 7 bases from V and 6 from J; bases not matched to a gene: 7. CDR1 and CDR2 from the germline V gene are SGHRS and YFSETQ. The CDR3 DNA is TGCGCCAGCTTAGCGGGAGGCGGAGGCAATGAGCAGTTCTTC. Protein product: CASLAGGGGNEQFF.